Presented here are 28 T cell receptor beta chains from one specimen sequenced in a study of cytomegalovirus exposure and HLA in healthy donors. Both 60 Vbeta primers and 13 Jbeta primers went into the PCR. Some clones are missing from TCRdb's copy, which holds only in-frame ones; the method was immunoSEQ multiplex PCR. This table holds about 100,000 clones, about 70% found once. Sequencing input: PBMCs. Every receptor here comes from a woman aged 40 to 50 in good health and CMV-seronegative.

This clone came up once. One junction end does not reproduce the germline sequence, and a read error may be involved. This sample includes further DNA sequences coding for the same CDR3. The V gene is TRBV9, the J gene TRBJ2-3, with 8 nucleotides matching TRBD2. The CDR3 spans 15 residues. Germline loops: CDR1 SGDLS, CDR2 YYNGEE. CDR3 region: CASSVDSGGRDTQYF. Here the CDR3 DNA reads TGCGCCAGCAGCGTAGATTCGGGGGGGAGAGATACGCAGTATTTT.

This clone was found a few times. The chain is built from TRBV30 and TRBJ1-6; D is ambiguous. This CDR3 has 13 residues. Trimming removed 5 bases at V and 2 bases at J, with 7 bases between. Germline lookup yields CDR1 GTSNPN and CDR2 SVGIG (reference sequence). The CDR3 is CAWSVAYNSPLHF. The CDR3 nucleotides are TGTGCCTGGTCGGTAGCCTATAATTCACCCCTCCACTTT.

J is TRBJ2-7 and V is TRBV10-3, with a tentative D call TRBD1 (6 bases). V was clipped by 7 bases and J by 5 bases, with 9 bases between them. CDR1 and CDR2 (germline): ENHRY, SYGVKD. The CDR3 runs 11 residues. This chain's CDR3 is CAITAGDEQYF. For the CDR3, the DNA is TGTGCCATCACGGCAGGGGACGAGCAGTACTTC.

This chain connects TRBV2 to TRBJ2-4, with D perhaps matching TRBD1 (6 bases). This CDR3 has 12 amino acids. Trimming removed 3 bases at V and 10 bases at J, with 10 bases between. CDR1 and CDR2 (germline): SNHLY, FYNNEI. CDR3 sequence: CASSEGRGIQYF. CDR3 nucleotide sequence: TGTGCCAGCAGTGAGGGCAGGGGAATTCAGTACTTC.

This clone was detected once. The chain joins TRBV4-1 to TRBJ2-2; 13 bases fit TRBD2. After removal of 4 bases from V and 8 bases from J, the junction contained 7 bases not matched to a gene. From germline, CDR1 is MGHRA and CDR2 YSYEKL. This CDR3 is 16 amino acids long. The CDR3, as DNA: TGCGCCAGCAGCCGAGGACTAGCGGGGGAATCTGGGGAGCTGTTTTTT. Its protein is CASSRGLAGESGELFF.

This clone was seen only once. The chain recombines TRBV25-1 with TRBJ2-7, with D possibly matching TRBD2 (5 bases). The CDR3 has 13 residues. Trimming shortened V by 3 bases and J by 4 bases, and 10 bases separated the two germline ends. Germline V gene lookup returns CDR1 MGHDK and CDR2 SYGVNS. The chain's CDR3 is CASSDGGRYEQYF. The DNA of the CDR3 is TGTGCCAGCAGTGATGGAGGAAGGTACGAGCAGTACTTC.

The chain employs TRBV19 and TRBJ2-1; maybe TRBD1 (6 bases). Germline V gene lookup returns CDR1 LNHDA and CDR2 SQIVND (reference sequence). This CDR3 has 13 residues. V was trimmed by 1 base and J by 8 bases, leaving 9 bases between them. The CDR3 sequence: CASSIVGADEQFF. The CDR3 DNA reads TGTGCCAGTAGTATAGTGGGGGCGGATGAGCAGTTCTTC.

The chain has TRBV6-1 and TRBJ1-6; 9 nucleotides align to TRBD1. CDR3 length: 14 residues. The V and J ends lost 5 bases and 8 bases, in that order; junction bases with no gene match: 4. Per germline, CDR1 MNHNS and CDR2 SASEGT. The CDR3 spells CASSWTGEHSPLHF. The CDR3, as DNA: TGTGCCAGCAGTTGGACAGGGGAGCATTCACCCCTCCACTTT.

J is TRBJ1-1 and V is TRBV5-4; D remains unclear. The germline CDR1 and CDR2 sequences are SGHNT and YYREEE (reference sequence). The CDR3 is made up of 16 amino acids. Trimming removed 1 base from V and 2 bases from J, with 15 bases in between. CDR3 sequence reads: CASSLFSGTPNTEAFF. CDR3 sequence (DNA): TGTGCCAGCAGCTTGTTCAGCGGAACACCAAACACTGAAGCTTTCTTT.

The rearrangement uses TRBV7-8 and TRBJ2-7; D unclear. CDR3 size: 15 residues. Germline V gene lookup returns CDR1 SGHVS and CDR2 FQNEAQ. V lost 2 bases, J lost 3 bases, and 14 bases lay in between. CDR3 sequence (DNA): TGTGCCAGCAGCTTACTGGCGGTAGCCGACTACGAGCAGTACTTC. Translated, it gives CASSLLAVADYEQYF.

The V and J genes are TRBV4-2 and TRBJ1-5; 7 bases agree with TRBD1. The ends lost 4 bases at V and 2 bases at J; junction bases unmatched: 11. Germline V gene lookup returns CDR1 LGHNA and CDR2 YNFKEQ. CDR3 length: 17 residues. CDR3 DNA sequence: TGTGCCAGCAGCCGGGAATACCGGGACAGTGGCAATCAGCCCCAGCATTTT. Amino acids: CASSREYRDSGNQPQHF.

The rearrangement joins TRBV5-4 to TRBJ1-2; D is possibly TRBD1 (5 bases). Germline V gene data show CDR1 as SGHNT and CDR2 as YYREEE (reference sequence). Trimming cost V 0 bases and J 3 bases, with 15 bases left between them. The CDR3 is 16 amino acids. For the CDR3, the DNA is TGTGCCAGCAGCTTGGCCAGGATAGGGGAAGACTATGGCTACACCTTC. Its protein product is CASSLARIGEDYGYTF. The whole variable domain, filled in from reference TRBV5-4 and TRBJ1-2, reads ETGVTQSPTHLIKTRGQQVTLRCSSQSGHNTVSWYQQALGQGPQFIFQYYREEENGRGNFPPRFSGLQFPNYSSELNVNALELDDSALYLCASSLARIGEDYGYTFGSGTRLTVV.

The chain has TRBV6-6 and TRBJ1-1; D not resolved. Germline CDR1 and CDR2: MNHNY and SVGAGI (reference sequence). V was shortened by 4 bases and J by 3 bases, with 9 bases between the two germline ends. CDR3 length: 13 residues. The DNA for the CDR3 is TGTGCCAGCAGTTCCGGGATCCACACTGAAGCTTTCTTT. Encoded protein: CASSSGIHTEAFF.

Worth noting for this clone: At one of its ends the junction is not consistent with the germline gene, which may arise from a read error. The genes are TRBV7-9 and TRBJ1-5, with TRBD1 matching 10 bases. Germline values: CDR1 SEHNR, CDR2 FQNEAQ (reference sequence). This CDR3 has 18 residues. The CDR3 spells CSSSSGAPGQGFGQPQHF. In nucleotides, the CDR3 is TGTTCCAGCAGCTCCGGCGCCCCGGGACAGGGGTTCGGACAGCCCCAGCATTTT.

With regard to this clone: The junction does not match germline at one end; this may be a read error. V gene TRBV7-8 combines with J gene TRBJ2-3; no clear D. The CDR3 is 12 residues long. CDR1 SGHVS and CDR2 FQNEAQ come from the germline V gene. This chain's CDR3 is CASSLARDTQYF. The CDR3 DNA is TGTGCCAGCAGTTTAGCTAGAGATACGCAGTATTTT.

J is TRBJ1-6 and V is TRBV19, with a tentative D call TRBD1 (5 bases). CDR1 LNHDA and CDR2 SQIVND come from the germline V gene (reference sequence). The V end lost 6 bases, the J end lost 14 bases, and 17 bases lay between the germline ends. The CDR3 covers 13 residues. The CDR3 nucleotides read TGTGCCAGTAGCACTCAGACCGGGGGGTCCCTCCACTTT. Translation gives CASSTQTGGSLHF.

This clone appeared a few times. J is TRBJ2-3 and V is TRBV4-1; 7 bases are a match to TRBD2. Per the germline V gene, CDR1 is MGHRA and CDR2 is YSYEKL. The length of the CDR3 is 15 residues. Trimming cost V 0 bases and J 1 base; bases outside gene matches: 1. The CDR3 loop is CASSQDGGGTDTQYF. The CDR3, as DNA: TGCGCCAGCAGCCAAGATGGGGGGGGCACAGATACGCAGTATTTT.

The J gene is TRBJ2-2, the V gene TRBV1; the table gives TRBD1 as D, unverified against the DNA. TRBV1 is described as a pseudogene. The CDR3 is 19 residues long. The CDR3 loop is CTSSQEWILGQEWTGELFF. In DNA, the CDR3 is TGCACCAGCAGCCAAGAATGGATCCTGGGACAGGAATGGACCGGGGAGCTGTTTTTT.

Points on this clone: A read error may produce the germline difference seen at one junction end. The gene calls are TRBV7-2 and TRBJ2-7, with 10 bases aligning to TRBD2. There are 18 residues in the CDR3. Germline values: CDR1 SGHTA, CDR2 FQGNSA. The CDR3 here is CASRLAHSGGTFSYEQYF. The CDR3 DNA sequence: TGTGCCAGCAGATTAGCACATAGCGGGGGGACTTTCTCCTACGAGCAGTACTTC.

This clone has more than one count but fewer than ten. The chain links TRBV19 to TRBJ2-4; D ambiguous. The germline V gene has CDR1 LNHDA and CDR2 SQIVND (reference sequence). There are 19 residues in the CDR3. V lost 3 bases and J lost 4, with 25 bases in between. The CDR3 spells CASSIFHIFGSLSKNIQYF. CDR3 in DNA: TGTGCCAGTAGTATCTTTCACATCTTTGGCTCCTTAAGTAAAAACATTCAGTACTTC.

V gene TRBV10-2 combines with J gene TRBJ2-7, with 11 bases fitting TRBD1. The CDR3 loop spans 14 amino acids. V lost 5 bases and J lost 3; bases outside the gene matches: 3. Germline CDR1 is WSHSY and CDR2 is SAAADI. The CDR3 loop is CASSPGTGGYEQYF. The CDR3 DNA sequence: TGCGCCAGCAGTCCGGGGACAGGGGGCTACGAGCAGTACTTC.

The chain is built from TRBV10-1 and TRBJ2-3; TRBD2 aligns across 11 bases. V lost 4 bases and J lost 5; bases outside the gene matches: 5. CDR3 length: 15 amino acids. CDR1 WNHNN and CDR2 SYGVQD come from the germline V gene (reference sequence). CDR3 in DNA: TGCGCCAGCAGTGTAGCGGGAGGGCCGGGAGATACGCAGTATTTT. This codes for CASSVAGGPGDTQYF.

Of note for this clone: An end of the junction does not agree with germline; a read error may underlie this. V usage is TRBV13 and J usage is TRBJ1-2; the D is unclear. The CDR3 is 13 amino acids. Per the germline V gene, CDR1 is PRHDT and CDR2 is FYEKMQ (reference sequence). The DNA for the CDR3 is TGTGCCAGCAGCCTAGGCCGGGTCTATGGCTACACCTTC. It codes for CASSLGRVYGYTF.

This sequence joins TRBV6-5 and TRBJ1-2; 7 bases line up with TRBD1. This CDR3 contains 12 residues. Germline CDR1 reads MNHEY; CDR2 reads SVGAGI. V lost 7 bases and J lost 8; bases outside the gene matches: 7. CDR3 sequence: CASTTTGRGYTF. CDR3 sequence (DNA): TGTGCCAGCACTACGACAGGGAGAGGCTACACCTTC.

The rearrangement links TRBV11-2 to TRBJ2-4; maybe TRBD1 (6 bases). CDR1 is SGHAT and CDR2 is FQNNGV in the germline V gene. V lost 5 bases to trimming and J lost 1 base, with 6 bases between them. This CDR3 is built from 13 residues. CDR3 region: CASSTGAKNIQYF. In DNA, the CDR3 is TGTGCCAGCAGCACAGGGGCCAAAAACATTCAGTACTTC.

This rearrangement joins TRBV19 to TRBJ1-2; no definite D call. V was trimmed by 10 bases and J by 4 bases, leaving 13 bases between them. The CDR3 covers 12 residues. Germline assignment: CDR1 LNHDA and CDR2 SQIVND (reference sequence). CDR3 amino acids: CATTGISYGYTF. The CDR3 DNA follows: TGTGCCACCACGGGTATTAGCTATGGCTACACCTTC.

This clone has only one observation. This chain joins TRBV11-2 and TRBJ2-1; TRBD1 matches 8 bases. The length of the CDR3 is 15 residues. V trimming: 7 bases; J trimming: 10 bases; junction bases outside the gene matches: 15. In germline, CDR1 is SGHAT, CDR2 FQNNGV. The CDR3 coding sequence is TGTGCCAGCACCAATGGGGCAGGGGGCGCGTGGGAGCAGTTCTTC. This translates into CASTNGAGGAWEQFF.

This clone was counted only a few times. The chain links TRBV10-3 to TRBJ2-5; the match to TRBD2 covers 8 bases. The CDR3 has 13 residues. CDR1 and CDR2 from the germline V gene are ENHRY and SYGVKD. V lost 10 bases and J lost 3; bases outside the gene matches: 7. This CDR3 is CATTGGREETQYF. The CDR3 coding sequence is TGTGCCACTACGGGGGGGAGGGAAGAGACCCAGTACTTC.